One sample yielded the 4 T cell receptor beta chains listed below, sequenced in a study of T cell responses to AZD1222 COVID-19 vaccine. Assay: immunoSEQ multiplex PCR; the TCRdb copy retains only in-frame clones and omits some. The sample lists 150,000 to 200,000 clones; about 90% were seen once. The material was peripheral blood, obtained on day 0 of AZD1222 vaccination. The source is an adult in good health.

CDR3 loop: CASSYSYRPGEGTQYF. CDR3 in DNA: TGTGCCAGCAGTTACTCCTATCGGCCGGGAGAGGGGACCCAGTACTTC. The chain combines TRBV6-5 with TRBJ2-5; maybe TRBD2 (6 bases). V lost 0 bases and J lost 7, with 18 bases in between. Germline V gene sequence: CDR1 MNHEY, CDR2 SVGAGI. This CDR3 has 16 amino acids.

This clone was picked up one time. CDR3 protein: CASSLPGLGSNQPQHF. CDR3 nucleotide sequence: TGTGCCAGCAGTTTGCCTGGGCTGGGTAGCAATCAGCCCCAGCATTTT. This chain joins TRBV28 and TRBJ1-5; D gene uncertain. Germline V CDR1 and CDR2: MDHEN, SYDVKM. The CDR3 totals 16 residues. Between the trimmed V and J ends, which lost 3 bases and 0 bases, there was a span of 12 bases.

This clone is a singleton in its sample. The rearrangement links TRBV12-3 or TRBV12-4 to TRBJ1-6; D is perhaps TRBD1 (5 bases). V was trimmed by 4 bases and J by 7 bases, leaving 5 bases between them. The CDR3 is 12 residues long. The CDR3 reads CASSSGNSPLHF. CDR3 coding DNA: TGTGCCAGCAGTTCAGGGAATTCACCCCTCCACTTT.

The chain employs TRBV11-3 and TRBJ1-6, with a possible D match to TRBD1 (6 bases). The CDR3 spans 15 residues. From germline, CDR1 is SGHNT and CDR2 YENEEA. Deletions cut 5 bases from V and 4 bases from J, with 12 bases between. The CDR3 nucleotides are TGTGCCAGCAGCCAAGGAGGACAGTATAATTCACCCCTCCACTTT. Its translation: CASSQGGQYNSPLHF. Together with reference TRBV11-3 and TRBJ1-6, the CDR3 gives the full variable domain: EAGVVQSPRYKIIEKKQPVAFWCNPISGHNTLYWYLQNLGQGPELLIRYENEEAVDDSQLPKDRFSAERLKGVDSTLKIQPAELGDSAVYLCASSQGGQYNSPLHFGNGTRLTVT.